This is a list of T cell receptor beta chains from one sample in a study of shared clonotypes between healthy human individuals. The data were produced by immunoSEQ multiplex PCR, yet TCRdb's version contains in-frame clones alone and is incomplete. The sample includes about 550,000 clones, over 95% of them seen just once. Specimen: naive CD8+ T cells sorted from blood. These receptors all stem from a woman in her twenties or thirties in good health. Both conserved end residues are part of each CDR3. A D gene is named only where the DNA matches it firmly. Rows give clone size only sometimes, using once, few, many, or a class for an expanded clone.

CASSLSGRSYEQYF TGTGCCAGCAGTTTATCTGGTAGGAGCTACGAGCAGTACTTC TRBJ2-7 . TRBV27 .
CASSISSGRVNEQFF TGTGCCAGTAGTATTAGTAGCGGGAGGGTAAATGAGCAGTTCTTC TRBJ2-1 TRBD2 TRBV19 .
CASSLPGVPNYGYTF TGTGCCAGCAGTTTGCCAGGTGTTCCTAACTATGGCTACACCTTC TRBJ1-2 . TRBV28 .
CARGPIKNTGELFF TGTGCCAGGGGACCGATAAAGAACACCGGGGAGCTGTTTTTT TRBJ2-2 . TRBV2 .
CASSSGPSVYEQYF TGTGCCAGCAGTTCGGGACCGAGCGTTTACGAGCAGTACTTC TRBJ2-7 . TRBV6-5 once
CASSLLTGTNQPQHF TGTGCCAGCAGTCTATTGACAGGGACAAATCAGCCCCAGCATTTT TRBJ1-5 TRBD1 TRBV27 .
CASSYQGLSEQFF TGTGCCAGCAGCTATCAGGGGTTGAGTGAGCAGTTCTTC TRBJ2-1 . TRBV14 .
CASSLFQRAHTGELFF TGTGCCAGCAGCTTGTTTCAGCGGGCCCACACCGGGGAGCTGTTTTTT TRBJ2-2 . TRBV11-2 .
CASSIGTGTGGETQYF TGTGCCAGTAGTATAGGAACCGGGACAGGGGGAGAGACCCAGTACTTC TRBJ2-5 TRBD1 TRBV19 .
CATLTGGGEQFF TGTGCCACCCTAACGGGGGGAGGTGAGCAGTTCTTC TRBJ2-1 TRBD2 TRBV28 .
CASSTRYEQFF TGTGCCAGCAGCACCCGTTATGAGCAGTTCTTC TRBJ2-1 . TRBV7-9 .
CASSPSDGPGDTQYF TGCGCCAGCAGCCCCTCGGACGGTCCTGGGGATACGCAGTATTTT TRBJ2-3 . TRBV4-1 .
CASSSWTHTEALF TGTGCCAGCAGTTCGTGGACACACACTGAAGCTCTCTTT TRBJ1-1 . TRBV27 .
CAISESPDTEAFF TGTGCCATCAGTGAGTCGCCAGACACTGAAGCTTTCTTT TRBJ1-1 . TRBV10-3 few
CASSSVAGVDTQYF TGTGCCAGTAGTTCGGTAGCGGGAGTTGATACGCAGTATTTT TRBJ2-3 TRBD2 TRBV19 .
CASSTGQGGETQYF TGCGCCAGCAGCACGGGACAGGGAGGAGAGACCCAGTACTTC TRBJ2-5 TRBD1 TRBV5-1 .